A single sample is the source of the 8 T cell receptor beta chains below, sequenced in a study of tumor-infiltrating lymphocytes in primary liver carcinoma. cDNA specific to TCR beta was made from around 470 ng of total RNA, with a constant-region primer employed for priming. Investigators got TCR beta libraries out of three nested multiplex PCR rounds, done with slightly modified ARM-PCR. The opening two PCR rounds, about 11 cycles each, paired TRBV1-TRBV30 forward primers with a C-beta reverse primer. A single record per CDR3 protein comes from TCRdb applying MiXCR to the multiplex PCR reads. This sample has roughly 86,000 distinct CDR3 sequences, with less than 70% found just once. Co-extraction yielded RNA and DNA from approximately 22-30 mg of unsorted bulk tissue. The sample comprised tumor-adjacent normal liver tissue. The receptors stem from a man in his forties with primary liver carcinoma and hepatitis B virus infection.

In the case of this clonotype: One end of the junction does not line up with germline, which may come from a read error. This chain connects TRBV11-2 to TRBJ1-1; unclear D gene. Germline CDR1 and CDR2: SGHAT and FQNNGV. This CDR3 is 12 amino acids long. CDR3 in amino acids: CASRLGHTEAFF. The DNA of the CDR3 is TGTGCCAGCAGATTAGGGCACACTGAAGCCTTCTTT.

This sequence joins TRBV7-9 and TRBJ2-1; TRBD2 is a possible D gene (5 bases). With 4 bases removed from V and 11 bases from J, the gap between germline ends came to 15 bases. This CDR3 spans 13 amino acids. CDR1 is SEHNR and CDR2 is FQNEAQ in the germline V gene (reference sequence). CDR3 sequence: CASSSGGRYKQFF. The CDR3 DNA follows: TGTGCCAGCAGCTCCGGAGGTCGGTACAAGCAGTTCTTC.

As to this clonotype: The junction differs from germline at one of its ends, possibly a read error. In DNA form, the CDR3 reads TGTGCCAGCAACCCACAGGACGATAATTCACCACTCCACTTT. Translating gives CASNPQDDNSPLHF. The chain couples TRBV5-6 to TRBJ1-6, with a tentative D call TRBD1 (5 bases). The germline CDR1 and CDR2 sequences are SGHDT and YYEEEE. This CDR3 contains 14 residues.

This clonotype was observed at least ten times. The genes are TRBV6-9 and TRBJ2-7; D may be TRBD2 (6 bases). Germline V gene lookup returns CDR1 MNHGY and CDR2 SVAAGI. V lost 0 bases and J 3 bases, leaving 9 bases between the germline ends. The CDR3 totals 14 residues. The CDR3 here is CASSYSGRDYEQYF. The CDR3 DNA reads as TGTGCCAGCAGTTATTCGGGGCGGGACTACGAGCAGTACTTC.

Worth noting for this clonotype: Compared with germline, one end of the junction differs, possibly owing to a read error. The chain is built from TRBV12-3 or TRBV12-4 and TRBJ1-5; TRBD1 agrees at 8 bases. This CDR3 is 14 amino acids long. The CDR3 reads CASSFGQGEGPHHF. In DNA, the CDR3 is TGTGCCAGCAGTTTTGGACAGGGAGAAGGGCCCCATCATTTT.

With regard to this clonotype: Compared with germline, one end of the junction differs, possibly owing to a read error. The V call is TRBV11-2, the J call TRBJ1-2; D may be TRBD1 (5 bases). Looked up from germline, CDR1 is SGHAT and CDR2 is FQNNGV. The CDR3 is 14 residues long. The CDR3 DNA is TGTGCCAGCAGCCCAGTCGATAGGGACTATGGATACACCTTC. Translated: CASSPVDRDYGYTF.

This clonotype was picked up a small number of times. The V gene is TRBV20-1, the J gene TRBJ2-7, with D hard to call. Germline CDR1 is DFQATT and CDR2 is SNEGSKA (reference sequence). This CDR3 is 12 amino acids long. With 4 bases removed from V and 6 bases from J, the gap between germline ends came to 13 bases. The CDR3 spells CSAIPSGSEQYF. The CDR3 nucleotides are TGCAGTGCTATCCCCTCAGGTTCCGAGCAGTACTTC.

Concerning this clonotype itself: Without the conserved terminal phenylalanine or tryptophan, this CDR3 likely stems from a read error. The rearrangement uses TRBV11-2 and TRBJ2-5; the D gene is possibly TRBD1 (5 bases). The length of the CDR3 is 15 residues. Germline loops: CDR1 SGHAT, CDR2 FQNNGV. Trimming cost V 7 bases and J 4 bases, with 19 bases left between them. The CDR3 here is CASIGQVTARETQYY. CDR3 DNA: TGTGCCAGCATCGGACAAGTGACAGCCAGAGAGACCCAGTACTAC.